This TCR beta chain originates from a study of control samples from healthy donors and cancer patients. Sequencing was performed with immunoSEQ multiplex PCR; in TCRdb, only in-frame clones are kept and a portion is missing. In the table there are over 75,000 clones, around four fifths of which are singletons. The V and J ends lost 5 bases and 2 bases respectively, with 10 bases between them. The germline V gene encodes CDR1 SNHLY and CDR2 FYNNEI. CDR3 length: 14 residues. The origin of this receptor is a young man in good health. The rearrangement joins TRBV2 to TRBJ2-1; D not resolved. Specimen: blood. The CDR3, as DNA: TGTGCCAGCAGTCCCCGGGTCCCCTACAATGAGCAGTTCTTC. Its translation: CASSPRVPYNEQFF.